This entry lists 28 T cell receptor beta chains sequenced from one sample in a study of vaccination effects on CD4 cells after COVID-19 (dated by TCRdb to 2022 to 2024). What these receptors recognize is not known. Library creation used the immunoSEQ multiplex PCR assay. Sourced from immuneACCESS, this table was stored by TCRdb with only in-frame sequences that have V and J called. A share of the clones is absent; for the studies checked, an unresolved V gene accounts for under half, and the remainder has no known explanation. Across this sample there are around 46,000 clones, with about 70% seen only once. Less than 15% of the sample belongs to the ten largest clones. The ViraFEST assay stimulated PBMC with viral peptide pools and then used TCR sequencing to identify antigen-specific CD4+ T cell clonotypes by expansion. After approximately eleven days of culture, CD4+ T cells were isolated with the EasySep CD4+ T cell isolation kit. Participants received two doses of either the BNT162b2 or the mRNA-1273 mRNA SARS-CoV-2 vaccine.

Specimen: CD4+ T cells from PBMCs cultured with HCoV-OC43 spike peptides, collected after COVID-19 vaccination. Reading the label with the study, this specimen's cell subset or site is: HCoV-OC43 spike overlapping peptide pool stimulation. These receptors were collected from a human donor who received a COVID-19 vaccine.

This rearrangement joins TRBV7-2 to TRBJ2-1; D not resolved. The V gene's germline CDR1 is SGHTA and CDR2 FQGNSA. The CDR3 loop spans 13 amino acids. The V end lost 2 bases, the J end lost 12 bases, and 14 bases lay between the germline ends. The DNA of the CDR3 is TGTGCCAGCAGCTTAATCGGAGAGTCCTGGCAGTTCTTC. Translation gives CASSLIGESWQFF.

This clone was seen only a few times. The V call is TRBV10-1, the J call TRBJ1-1, with D possibly matching TRBD1 (5 bases). Trimming left V 4 bases short and J 0 bases short, with 6 bases between. This CDR3 is 13 amino acids long. Germline loops: CDR1 WNHNN, CDR2 SYGVQD (reference sequence). CDR3 sequence: CASSGQMNTEAFF. CDR3 nucleotide sequence: TGCGCCAGCAGTGGACAGATGAACACTGAAGCTTTCTTT.

The chain joins TRBV11-2 to TRBJ2-6; a weak D match, TRBD1 (5 bases). Germline values: CDR1 SGHAT, CDR2 FQNNGV. Between the trimmed V and J ends, which lost 0 bases and 0 bases, there was a span of 12 bases. The CDR3 runs to 18 residues. CDR3 residues: CASSLERTLNSGANVLTF. CDR3 in DNA: TGTGCCAGCAGCTTAGAACGGACACTTAACTCTGGGGCCAACGTCCTGACTTTC.

The chain has TRBV7-8 and TRBJ2-7; no definite D call. With 4 bases removed from V and 7 bases from J, the gap between germline ends came to 17 bases. The CDR3 runs to 14 residues. The germline V gene has CDR1 SGHVS and CDR2 FQNEAQ. The DNA of the CDR3 is TGTGCCAGCAGCTCCACCCTTGGGCCTACGGAGCAGTACTTC. Its translation is CASSSTLGPTEQYF. The full variable domain, completed using reference TRBV7-8 and TRBJ2-7, is GAGVSQSPRYKVAKRGQDVALRCDPISGHVSLFWYQQALGQGPEFLTYFQNEAQLDKSGLPSDRFFAERPEGSVSTLKIQRTQQEDSAVYLCASSSTLGPTEQYFGPGTRLTVT.

The J gene is TRBJ2-3, the V gene TRBV19; 11 nucleotides match TRBD2. The CDR3 runs to 16 residues. With 5 bases clipped from V and 2 bases from J, the junction kept 6 bases outside the gene matches. The germline gives CDR1 LNHDA, CDR2 SQIVND (reference sequence). CDR3 DNA sequence: TGTGCCAGTAGTGTCACTAGCGGGAGTCTCACAGATACGCAGTATTTT. Amino acids: CASSVTSGSLTDTQYF. The full variable domain, its missing parts supplied by reference TRBV19 and TRBJ2-3, is DGGITQSPKYLFRKEGQNVTLSCEQNLNHDAMYWYRQDPGQGLRLIYYSQIVNDFQKGDIAEGYSVSREKKESFPLTVTSAQKNPTAFYLCASSVTSGSLTDTQYFGPGTRLTVL.

The chain links TRBV6-4 to TRBJ2-7; D gene uncertain. This CDR3 has 14 amino acids. Germline assignment: CDR1 MRHNA and CDR2 SNTAGT. The V end lost 5 bases, the J end lost 2 bases, and 13 bases lay between the germline ends. Here the CDR3 reads CASSPGSGPYEQYF. In nucleotides, the CDR3 is TGTGCCAGCAGTCCCGGATCTGGTCCCTACGAGCAGTACTTC.

This clone has a handful of counts. The rearrangement joins TRBV27 to TRBJ2-7; 12 positions agree with TRBD2. V shed 0 bases, J shed 2 bases, and the junction held 2 bases outside the gene matches. This CDR3 is built from 16 residues. Germline V gives CDR1 MNHEY, CDR2 SMNVEV (reference sequence). Here the CDR3 DNA reads TGTGCCAGCAGTTTATCGAGACTAGCGGGGGCCTACGAGCAGTACTTC. Its protein is CASSLSRLAGAYEQYF.

The chain links TRBV5-4 to TRBJ1-2; perhaps TRBD1 as D (5 bases). The CDR3 runs to 16 residues. Trimming removed 3 bases from V and 0 bases from J, with 15 bases in between. Germline CDR1 and CDR2: SGHNT and YYREEE (reference sequence). The CDR3 DNA reads as TGTGCCAGCAGCTATCAGGGTGTTTTCGCTAACTATGGCTACACCTTC. Protein product: CASSYQGVFANYGYTF.

This clone has a single count. V gene TRBV9 combines with J gene TRBJ1-5; no reliable D call. This CDR3 contains 15 residues. V was trimmed by 0 bases and J by 4 bases, leaving 11 bases between them. Germline V gives CDR1 SGDLS, CDR2 YYNGEE. This chain's CDR3 is CASSVGPSGNQPQHF. CDR3 in DNA: TGTGCCAGCAGCGTAGGCCCTTCCGGGAATCAGCCCCAGCATTTT.

V and J are TRBV18 and TRBJ2-2; D remains ambiguous. The V gene lost 0 bases and the J gene lost 0 bases, with 8 bases spanning the gap. This CDR3 has 16 residues. Per the germline V gene, CDR1 is KGHSH and CDR2 is LQKENI. The CDR3, as DNA: TGTGCCAGCTCACCACCTTCAGAAACGAACACCGGGGAGCTGTTTTTT. Amino acids: CASSPPSETNTGELFF.

The chain couples TRBV4-1 to TRBJ2-7; no reliable D call. There are 11 residues in the CDR3. The V gene lost 2 bases and the J gene lost 6 bases, with 5 bases spanning the gap. CDR1 MGHRA and CDR2 YSYEKL come from the germline V gene. The CDR3 protein is CASSQHGEQYF. CDR3 DNA sequence: TGCGCCAGCAGCCAACACGGCGAGCAGTACTTC.

There are a few counts of this clone. The genes are TRBV10-1 and TRBJ2-7, with 10 bases aligning to TRBD2. Germline values: CDR1 WNHNN, CDR2 SYGVQD (reference sequence). The CDR3 is 14 amino acids. V was pared by 2 bases and J by 5 bases, with 3 bases of the junction left unmatched. This chain's CDR3 is CASSETSGVNEQYF. The CDR3 nucleotides are TGCGCCAGCAGTGAGACTAGCGGGGTCAACGAGCAGTACTTC.

The chain is built from TRBV24-1 and TRBJ2-3; 10 bases line up with TRBD1. Germline V gene data show CDR1 as KGHDR and CDR2 as SFDVKD. This CDR3 has 14 amino acids. V lost 5 bases, J lost 6 bases, and 4 bases stayed unmatched. This CDR3 reads CATSAGTGADTQYF. DNA of the CDR3: TGTGCCACCAGTGCCGGGACAGGGGCCGATACGCAGTATTTT.

This clone occurred once. The V gene is TRBV5-4, the J gene TRBJ2-5, with D possibly matching TRBD2 (6 bases). Germline V gene lookup returns CDR1 SGHNT and CDR2 YYREEE (reference sequence). The CDR3 spans 15 residues. V was pared by 4 bases and J by 2 bases, with 15 bases between. As DNA, the CDR3 is TGTGCCAGCAGCAAAGGGACTTTAAGTCAAGAGACCCAGTACTTC. Protein: CASSKGTLSQETQYF. Variable domain in full (rest from reference TRBV5-4 and TRBJ2-5): ETGVTQSPTHLIKTRGQQVTLRCSSQSGHNTVSWYQQALGQGPQFIFQYYREEENGRGNFPPRFSGLQFPNYSSELNVNALELDDSALYLCASSKGTLSQETQYFGPGTRLLVL.

The chain has TRBV18 and TRBJ1-1, with a possible D match to TRBD1 (6 bases). This CDR3 region has 14 residues. V was clipped by 3 bases and J by 1 base, with 9 bases between them. CDR1 and CDR2 (germline): KGHSH, LQKENI. The CDR3 sequence: CASSPRTENTEAFF. CDR3 nucleotide sequence: TGTGCCAGCTCACCCCGGACAGAGAACACTGAAGCTTTCTTT.

This chain connects TRBV5-8 to TRBJ2-2, with D tentatively TRBD1 (6 bases). Germline V gives CDR1 SGHTS, CDR2 YDEGEE. The V and J ends lost 0 bases and 5 bases respectively, with 20 bases between them. The CDR3 extends over 18 amino acids. CDR3 sequence reads: CASSLVYTGRGWTGELFF. CDR3 nucleotide sequence: TGTGCCAGCAGCTTGGTCTATACAGGGAGAGGATGGACCGGGGAGCTGTTTTTT.

The gene calls are TRBV29-1 and TRBJ2-2, with TRBD2 matching over 13 bases. Trimming took 6 bases from V and 4 from J; bases not matched to a gene: 8. The CDR3 covers 16 residues. In germline, CDR1 is SQVTM, CDR2 ANQGSEA. The CDR3 loop is CSVILAGGPSTGELFF. The CDR3 coding sequence is TGCAGCGTCATACTAGCGGGAGGGCCGAGCACCGGGGAGCTGTTTTTT.

This clone was observed a few times. The genes are TRBV6-2 or TRBV6-3 and TRBJ1-3, with D unresolved. V lost 0 bases and J lost 0, with 9 bases in between. This CDR3 spans 16 amino acids. CDR1 and CDR2 (germline): MNHEY, SVGEGT. The DNA of the CDR3 is TGTGCCAGCAGTTACTCTTCGACGAGCTCTGGAAACACCATATATTTT. This encodes CASSYSSTSSGNTIYF.

The rearrangement joins TRBV6-6 to TRBJ2-5, with D possibly being TRBD1 or TRBD2 (5 bases each). Germline CDR1 is MNHNY and CDR2 is SVGAGI (reference sequence). V lost 5 bases to trimming and J lost 0 bases, with 13 bases between them. The CDR3 is 15 amino acids. The CDR3 region is CASSPHGTDQETQYF. In nucleotides, the CDR3 is TGTGCCAGCAGTCCCCACGGGACGGACCAAGAGACCCAGTACTTC.

This chain joins TRBV5-4 and TRBJ2-7; TRBD1 is a possible D gene (5 bases). The CDR3 is 14 residues long. In germline, CDR1 is SGHNT, CDR2 YYREEE (reference sequence). Deletions cut 0 bases from V and 3 bases from J, with 10 bases between. The CDR3 DNA follows: TGTGCCAGCAGCTTGGTGGGGCAGGGCTACGAGCAGTACTTC. Translating gives CASSLVGQGYEQYF.

The chain uses TRBV6-2 or TRBV6-3 and TRBJ1-5; D not resolved. Trimming removed 4 bases from V and 2 bases from J, with 3 bases in between. CDR3 length equals 12 residues. Germline lookup yields CDR1 MNHEY and CDR2 SVGEGT. CDR3 in DNA: TGTGCCAGCAGTTGGGGCAATCAGCCCCAGCATTTT. Translating gives CASSWGNQPQHF.

This clone was seen a handful of times. The chain links TRBV6-5 to TRBJ1-1; 7 nucleotides line up with TRBD1. The CDR3 is 14 residues long. Trimming took 10 bases from V and 0 from J; bases not matched to a gene: 8. Germline assignment: CDR1 MNHEY and CDR2 SVGAGI. The CDR3 loop is CATRGPIMNTEAFF. The DNA of the CDR3 is TGTGCCACGAGGGGGCCTATTATGAACACTGAAGCTTTCTTT.

J is TRBJ1-2 and V is TRBV6-6; a weak D match, TRBD1 (6 bases). V was clipped by 7 bases and J by 3 bases, with 15 bases between them. The germline CDR1 and CDR2 sequences are MNHNY and SVGAGI (reference sequence). The CDR3 totals 14 residues. CDR3 amino acids: CASNFGTSDYGYTF. For the CDR3, the DNA is TGTGCCAGCAATTTTGGGACATCTGACTATGGCTACACCTTC.

This sequence joins TRBV4-1 and TRBJ1-5; 9 bases match TRBD1. J was trimmed by 6 bases and V by 8 bases; bases with no gene match: 8. Germline CDR1 reads MGHRA; CDR2 reads YSYEKL. This CDR3 is built from 14 residues. The CDR3 loop is CASGVGTGSQPQHF. The CDR3 coding sequence is TGCGCCAGCGGAGTAGGGACAGGGAGTCAGCCCCAGCATTTT.

The chain combines TRBV19 with TRBJ2-3, with D unresolved. Trimming stripped 4 bases from V and 0 bases from J, with 14 bases between. Germline V CDR1 and CDR2: LNHDA, SQIVND (reference sequence). This CDR3 comprises 16 residues. CDR3 bases: TGTGCCAGTAGTACGACCTCCCTGACTAGCACAGATACGCAGTATTTT. This codes for CASSTTSLTSTDTQYF.

This clone has a handful of counts. This chain joins TRBV4-2 and TRBJ1-2; weak D call: TRBD1 (6 bases). CDR3 length equals 15 residues. V was trimmed by 0 bases and J by 3 bases, leaving 11 bases between them. The germline V gene has CDR1 LGHNA and CDR2 YNFKEQ. The CDR3 loop reads CASSQDIGQHYGYTF. The CDR3, as DNA: TGTGCCAGCAGCCAAGATATCGGACAGCACTATGGCTACACCTTC.

This clone was counted a single time. The chain recombines TRBV5-1 with TRBJ2-5, with TRBD1 matching 7 bases. Germline lookup yields CDR1 SGHRS and CDR2 YFSETQ. CDR3 size: 14 residues. J gave up 5 bases and V 0 bases, and 4 bases lay outside the gene matches. CDR3 sequence reads: CASSLGTGAETQYF. The DNA of the CDR3 is TGCGCCAGCAGCTTGGGGACAGGCGCCGAGACCCAGTACTTC.

The gene calls are TRBV2 and TRBJ2-2; 7 nucleotides agree with TRBD1. Germline CDR1 is SNHLY and CDR2 is FYNNEI. This CDR3 spans 15 amino acids. V was clipped by 5 bases and J by 5 bases; unmatched bases: 8. For the CDR3, the DNA is TGTGCCAGCAGTCTACAGGGGACGCGGACCGGGGAGCTGTTTTTT. This codes for CASSLQGTRTGELFF.